Listed below are T cell receptor beta chains from one sample, sequenced in a study of lymphopenia after photon versus proton radiotherapy. Sequencing used immunoSEQ multiplex PCR; TCRdb keeps in-frame clones, though not all of them. Among 20,000 or so clones listed, about nine tenths were seen once. The sequencing used peripheral blood, collected from a patient treated with proton-based radiotherapy. The source of these receptors is a woman between 65 and 79 years old with pancreatic cancer. Some clones in this sample may be carry-over from other donors' samples. Each CDR3 is given with its conserved first and last residue. The D gene is left open where the match is weak. The listing skips clone size in some rows; elsewhere it reads once, few, many or a size class.

j_gene: TRBJ1-2; v_gene: TRBV25-1; abundance: once; d_gene: TRBD1; CDR3nt: TGTGCCAGCAGTGAATCAGCAGGGGGCTATGGCTACACCTTC; CDR3aa: CASSESAGGYGYTF
j_gene: TRBJ2-3; v_gene: TRBV10-3; abundance: once; d_gene: -; CDR3nt: TGTGCCATCAGCGGGCAGGGCAACACAGATACGCAGTATTTT; CDR3aa: CAISGQGNTDTQYF
j_gene: TRBJ2-7; v_gene: TRBV7-2; abundance: few; d_gene: TRBD1; CDR3nt: TGTGCCAGCAGTTTGGGACAGCGAGGTTCCTACGAGCAGTACTTC; CDR3aa: CASSLGQRGSYEQYF
j_gene: TRBJ1-5; v_gene: TRBV2; abundance: -; d_gene: -; CDR3nt: TGTGCCAGCAACGGAGGACAGCCTCGGGGCAATCAGCCCCAGCATTTT; CDR3aa: CASNGGQPRGNQPQHF
j_gene: TRBJ1-2; v_gene: TRBV30; abundance: -; d_gene: -; CDR3nt: TGTGCCTGGAGTGTCAAACAGACGTACTATGGCTACACCTTC; CDR3aa: CAWSVKQTYYGYTF
j_gene: TRBJ1-3; v_gene: TRBV10-3; abundance: -; d_gene: TRBD1; CDR3nt: TGTGCCATCAGAGAGACAGGGTCTGGAAACACCATATATTTT; CDR3aa: CAIRETGSGNTIYF
j_gene: TRBJ1-2; v_gene: TRBV28; abundance: -; d_gene: -; CDR3nt: TGTGCCAGCACCTCCCCAGCTGGGGGGAACTATGGCTACACCTTC; CDR3aa: CASTSPAGGNYGYTF
j_gene: TRBJ1-1; v_gene: TRBV19; abundance: -; d_gene: -; CDR3nt: TGTGCCAGTAGATCGAACACTGAAGCTTTCTTT; CDR3aa: CASRSNTEAFF
j_gene: TRBJ1-4; v_gene: TRBV7-9; abundance: once; d_gene: TRBD1; CDR3nt: TGTGCCAGCAGCCCGACGAATTGGGACAGGGTCGCGGTTGAAAAACTGTTTTTT; CDR3aa: CASSPTNWDRVAVEKLFF
j_gene: TRBJ1-1; v_gene: TRBV29-1; abundance: -; d_gene: -; CDR3nt: TGCAGCGTTCAGCAGGCTGCAAACACTGAAGCTTTCTTT; CDR3aa: CSVQQAANTEAFF
j_gene: TRBJ1-1; v_gene: TRBV30; abundance: -; d_gene: TRBD1; CDR3nt: TGTGCCTGGAGTGTAAGGACAGGGTTGGGCACTGAAGCTTTCTTT; CDR3aa: CAWSVRTGLGTEAFF
j_gene: TRBJ2-5; v_gene: TRBV4-3; abundance: -; d_gene: -; CDR3nt: TGCGCCAGCAGCCAAGGTTTGTCAGCCCAAGAGACCCAGTACTTC; CDR3aa: CASSQGLSAQETQYF
j_gene: TRBJ2-6; v_gene: TRBV19; abundance: -; d_gene: -; CDR3nt: TGTGCCAGTACCTTTACGTCTGGGGCCAACGTCCTGACTTTC; CDR3aa: CASTFTSGANVLTF
j_gene: TRBJ1-4; v_gene: TRBV30; abundance: -; d_gene: TRBD1; CDR3nt: TGTGCCTGGAGCCTTGGACAGGGTCAGGAAAAACTGTTTTTT; CDR3aa: CAWSLGQGQEKLFF
j_gene: TRBJ2-7; v_gene: TRBV29-1; abundance: -; d_gene: TRBD2; CDR3nt: TGCAGCGTTGGGGGGGGACTAGCGGGAGCTTACGAGCAGTACTTC; CDR3aa: CSVGGGLAGAYEQYF
j_gene: TRBJ1-1; v_gene: TRBV6-5; abundance: -; d_gene: -; CDR3nt: TGTGCCAGCAGTTACTCGGGGGAATCCCTTGAAGCTTTCTTT; CDR3aa: CASSYSGESLEAFF
j_gene: TRBJ1-5; v_gene: TRBV9; abundance: -; d_gene: -; CDR3nt: TGTGCCAGCAGCGTAGATCTCAGTAGCAATCAGCCCCAGCATTTT; CDR3aa: CASSVDLSSNQPQHF
j_gene: TRBJ2-5; v_gene: TRBV11-2; abundance: -; d_gene: -; CDR3nt: TGTGCCAGCAGCTTAGAGGCGGTACAAGAGACCCAGTACTTC; CDR3aa: CASSLEAVQETQYF
j_gene: TRBJ2-1; v_gene: TRBV9; abundance: once; d_gene: -; CDR3nt: TGTGCCAGCAGCGTAGGGCAGGATGAGCAGTTCTTC; CDR3aa: CASSVGQDEQFF
j_gene: TRBJ1-1; v_gene: TRBV5-1; abundance: -; d_gene: -; CDR3nt: TGCGCCAGCAGCTTGGATGGGTATAGGTCGGGGAACACTGAAGCTTTCTTT; CDR3aa: CASSLDGYRSGNTEAFF
j_gene: TRBJ2-2; v_gene: TRBV28; abundance: -; d_gene: -; CDR3nt: TGTGCCAGCATATCACAGGGGAACACCGGGGAGCTGTTTTTT; CDR3aa: CASISQGNTGELFF
j_gene: TRBJ2-5; v_gene: TRBV11-2; abundance: -; d_gene: TRBD1; CDR3nt: TGTGCCAGCAGCCCGAACAGGGGGTTGGAGGCCCAGTACTTC; CDR3aa: CASSPNRGLEAQYF
j_gene: TRBJ2-3; v_gene: TRBV5-4; abundance: -; d_gene: TRBD2; CDR3nt: TGTGCCAGCAGCTTGGCGACTAGCGGCAGCACAGATACGCAGTATTTT; CDR3aa: CASSLATSGSTDTQYF
j_gene: TRBJ1-2; v_gene: TRBV5-1; abundance: -; d_gene: -; CDR3nt: TGCGCCAGCAGCTTGGCAGGGCGTGTGGGAGGCCACACCTTC; CDR3aa: CASSLAGRVGGHTF
j_gene: TRBJ1-2; v_gene: TRBV28; abundance: -; d_gene: -; CDR3nt: TGTGCCAGCAGTGCAGGGTCGAGGTATGGCTACACCTTC; CDR3aa: CASSAGSRYGYTF
j_gene: TRBJ2-7; v_gene: TRBV2; abundance: -; d_gene: TRBD2; CDR3nt: TGTGCCAGCAGTGACGGGACTAGCGGGAGTGCCGACGAGCAGTACTTC; CDR3aa: CASSDGTSGSADEQYF
j_gene: TRBJ2-5; v_gene: TRBV6-1; abundance: -; d_gene: TRBD1; CDR3nt: TGTGCCAGCAGCAGGGGGCGGCAAGAGACCCAGTACTTC; CDR3aa: CASSRGRQETQYF
j_gene: TRBJ1-2; v_gene: TRBV6-5; abundance: -; d_gene: -; CDR3nt: TGTGCCAGCAGTTACGCGCATCGAGAAGGTGGCTACACCTTC; CDR3aa: CASSYAHREGGYTF
j_gene: TRBJ2-7; v_gene: TRBV2; abundance: -; d_gene: -; CDR3nt: TGTGCCAGCAGTGCGGGCTGGGTGACCGAGCAGTACTTC; CDR3aa: CASSAGWVTEQYF
j_gene: TRBJ1-1; v_gene: TRBV7-8; abundance: -; d_gene: -; CDR3nt: TGTGCCAGCAGCCCCCAGACCTGGGACACTGAAGCTTTCTTT; CDR3aa: CASSPQTWDTEAFF
j_gene: TRBJ2-6; v_gene: TRBV7-9; abundance: -; d_gene: -; CDR3nt: TGTGCCAGCAGCCGCGGACAATCTGGGGCCAACGTCCTGACTTTC; CDR3aa: CASSRGQSGANVLTF
j_gene: TRBJ1-3; v_gene: TRBV5-4; abundance: -; d_gene: TRBD1; CDR3nt: TGTGCCAGCAGCGGGGGAAGGGACAGGGGGCAGTCTGGAAACACCATATATTTT; CDR3aa: CASSGGRDRGQSGNTIYF
j_gene: TRBJ2-3; v_gene: TRBV5-6; abundance: -; d_gene: -; CDR3nt: TGTGCCAGCTACAGAAATTCCGGGACTAGCACAGATACGCAGTATTTT; CDR3aa: CASYRNSGTSTDTQYF
j_gene: TRBJ2-7; v_gene: TRBV5-6; abundance: -; d_gene: -; CDR3nt: TGTGCCAGCAGCTTGAAAGGGAAACCCCACGAGCAGTACTTC; CDR3aa: CASSLKGKPHEQYF
j_gene: TRBJ2-3; v_gene: TRBV5-1; abundance: once; d_gene: -; CDR3nt: TGCGCCAGCAGCTTTGGCGGGTCGGGCACAGATACGCAGTATTTT; CDR3aa: CASSFGGSGTDTQYF
j_gene: TRBJ1-5; v_gene: TRBV6-5; abundance: once; d_gene: -; CDR3nt: TGTGCCAGCAGTTACGGCGGCGGGAATCAGCCCCAGCATTTT; CDR3aa: CASSYGGGNQPQHF
j_gene: TRBJ1-2; v_gene: TRBV10-3; abundance: -; d_gene: TRBD1; CDR3nt: TGTGCCATCAGTGCTTGGGGACAGGAGGCTAACTATGGCTACACCTTC; CDR3aa: CAISAWGQEANYGYTF
j_gene: TRBJ2-7; v_gene: TRBV28; abundance: -; d_gene: -; CDR3nt: TGTGCCAGCAGTCCTCGACTCATGACCTACGGAGAGCAGTACTTC; CDR3aa: CASSPRLMTYGEQYF
j_gene: TRBJ2-2; v_gene: TRBV7-6; abundance: -; d_gene: -; CDR3nt: TGTGCCAGCAGTTCTGCTACCCTAGCGGACAGAACCGGGGAGCTGTTTTTT; CDR3aa: CASSSATLADRTGELFF
j_gene: TRBJ1-1; v_gene: TRBV5-1; abundance: -; d_gene: -; CDR3nt: TGCGCCAGCAGCCGGGGGACCATGAACACTGAAGCTTTCTTT; CDR3aa: CASSRGTMNTEAFF
j_gene: TRBJ2-1; v_gene: TRBV11-1; abundance: -; d_gene: TRBD2; CDR3nt: TGTGCCAGCAGCCCCTCCCTAGCGGCCTTAGGGAATGAGCAGTTCTTC; CDR3aa: CASSPSLAALGNEQFF